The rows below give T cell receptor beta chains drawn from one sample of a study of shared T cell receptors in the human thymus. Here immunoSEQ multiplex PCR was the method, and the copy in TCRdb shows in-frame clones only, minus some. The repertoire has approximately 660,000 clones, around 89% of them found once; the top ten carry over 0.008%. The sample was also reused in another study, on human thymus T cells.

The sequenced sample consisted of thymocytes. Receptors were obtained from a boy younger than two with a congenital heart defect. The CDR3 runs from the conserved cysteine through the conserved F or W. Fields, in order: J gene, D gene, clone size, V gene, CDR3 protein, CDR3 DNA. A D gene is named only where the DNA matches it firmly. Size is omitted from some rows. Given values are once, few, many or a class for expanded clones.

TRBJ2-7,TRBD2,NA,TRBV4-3,CASSQDRTSGRPEGINEQYF,TGCGCCAGCAGCCAAGATAGGACTAGCGGGAGGCCCGAAGGGATAAACGAGCAGTACTTC
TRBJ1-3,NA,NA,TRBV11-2,CASSYDTGHLSGNTIYF,TGTGCCAGCAGTTACGATACGGGACACCTCTCTGGAAACACCATATATTTT
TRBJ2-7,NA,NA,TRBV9,CASSPGQGPGGRERQQYF,TGTGCCAGCAGCCCTGGACAGGGACCGGGCGGGAGGGAAAGGCAGCAGTACTTC
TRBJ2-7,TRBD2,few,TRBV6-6,CASNLAGSYEQYF,TGTGCCAGCAACTTAGCGGGGTCCTACGAGCAGTACTTC
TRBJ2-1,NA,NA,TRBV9,CASRSTGSSYNEQFF,TGTGCCAGCAGGTCTACAGGGAGCTCCTACAATGAGCAGTTCTTC
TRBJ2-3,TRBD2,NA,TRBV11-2,CASSLASGASTDTQYF,TGTGCCAGCAGCTTGGCTAGCGGGGCTAGCACAGATACGCAGTATTTT
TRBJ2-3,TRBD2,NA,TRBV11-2,CATPPSSGRTDTQYF,TGTGCCACCCCCCCGTCGAGCGGGAGGACAGATACGCAGTATTTT
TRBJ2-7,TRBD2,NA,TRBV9,CASSPSSGSYEQYF,TGTGCCAGCAGCCCCTCGAGCGGGAGCTACGAGCAGTACTTC
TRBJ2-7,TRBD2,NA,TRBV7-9,CASSLGLSSGRRYEQYF,TGTGCCAGCAGCTTAGGACTATCTAGCGGGAGACGCTACGAGCAGTACTTC
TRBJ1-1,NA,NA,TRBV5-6,CASSLAEGILGRTEAFF,TGTGCCAGCAGCTTGGCCGAAGGTATCCTAGGGAGGACTGAAGCTTTCTTT
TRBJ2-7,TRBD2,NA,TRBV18,CASSLGTSGRARDHEQYF,TGTGCCAGCTCCCTAGGGACTAGCGGGAGAGCCAGAGACCACGAGCAGTACTTC
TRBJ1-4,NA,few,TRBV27,CASSLSKARAANEKLFF,TGTGCCAGCAGTTTATCGAAGGCCAGGGCTGCTAATGAAAAACTGTTTTTT
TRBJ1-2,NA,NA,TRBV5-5,CASSLKGGYTF,TGTGCCAGCAGCTTGAAGGGGGGCTACACCTTC
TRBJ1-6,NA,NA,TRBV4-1,CASSQHRVSPLHF,TGCGCCAGCAGCCAACACAGGGTCTCACCCCTCCACTTT
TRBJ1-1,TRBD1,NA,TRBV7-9,CASSSTGVNTEAFF,TGTGCCAGCAGCTCAACAGGGGTGAACACTGAAGCTTTCTTT
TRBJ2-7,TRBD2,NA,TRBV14,CASSPRREGPDEQYF,TGTGCCAGCAGCCCAAGGCGGGAGGGCCCCGACGAGCAGTACTTC
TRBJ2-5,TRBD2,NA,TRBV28,CASSEKRGPQETQYF,TGTGCCAGCAGTGAAAAGCGGGGACCTCAAGAGACCCAGTACTTC